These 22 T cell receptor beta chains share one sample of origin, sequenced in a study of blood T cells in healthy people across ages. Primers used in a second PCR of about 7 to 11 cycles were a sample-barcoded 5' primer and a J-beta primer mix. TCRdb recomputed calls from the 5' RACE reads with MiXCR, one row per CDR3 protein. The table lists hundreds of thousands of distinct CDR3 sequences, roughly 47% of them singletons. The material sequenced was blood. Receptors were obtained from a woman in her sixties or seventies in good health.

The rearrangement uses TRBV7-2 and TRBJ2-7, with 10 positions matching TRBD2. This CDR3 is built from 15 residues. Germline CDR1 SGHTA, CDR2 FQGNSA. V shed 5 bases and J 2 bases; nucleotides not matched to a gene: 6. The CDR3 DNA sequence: TGTGCCAGCAGCCCTAGCGGGAGTCAGCCCTACGAGCAGTACTTC. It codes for CASSPSGSQPYEQYF.

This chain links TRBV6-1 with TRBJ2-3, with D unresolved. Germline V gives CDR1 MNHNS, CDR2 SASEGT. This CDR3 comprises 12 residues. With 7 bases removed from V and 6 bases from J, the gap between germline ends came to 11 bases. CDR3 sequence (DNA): TGTGCCAGCAATCCCCTTGGGGATACGCAGTATTTT. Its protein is CASNPLGDTQYF.

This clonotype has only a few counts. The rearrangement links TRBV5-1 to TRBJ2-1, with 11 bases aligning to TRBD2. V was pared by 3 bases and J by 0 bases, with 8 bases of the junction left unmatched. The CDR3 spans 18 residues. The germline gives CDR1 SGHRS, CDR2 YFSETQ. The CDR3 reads CASSWGTSGPSSYNEQFF. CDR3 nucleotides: TGCGCCAGCAGCTGGGGGACTAGCGGACCTAGCTCCTACAATGAGCAGTTCTTC. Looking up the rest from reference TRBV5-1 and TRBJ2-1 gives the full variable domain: KAGVTQTPRYLIKTRGQQVTLSCSPISGHRSVSWYQQTPGQGLQFLFEYFSETQRNKGNFPGRFSGRQFSNSRSEMNVSTLELGDSALYLCASSWGTSGPSSYNEQFFGPGTRLTVL.

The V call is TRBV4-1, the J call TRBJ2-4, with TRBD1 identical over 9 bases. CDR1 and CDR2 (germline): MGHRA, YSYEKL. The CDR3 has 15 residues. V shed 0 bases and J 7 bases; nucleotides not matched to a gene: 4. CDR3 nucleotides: TGCGCCAGCAGCCAAGATGGACAGGGGCGGAACATTCAGTACTTC. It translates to CASSQDGQGRNIQYF.

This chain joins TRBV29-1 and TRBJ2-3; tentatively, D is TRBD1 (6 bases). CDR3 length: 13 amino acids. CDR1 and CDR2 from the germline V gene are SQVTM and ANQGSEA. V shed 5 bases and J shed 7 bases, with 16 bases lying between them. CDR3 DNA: TGCAGCGTTTTGAGTGAGGGGGTGAATACGCAGTATTTT. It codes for CSVLSEGVNTQYF.

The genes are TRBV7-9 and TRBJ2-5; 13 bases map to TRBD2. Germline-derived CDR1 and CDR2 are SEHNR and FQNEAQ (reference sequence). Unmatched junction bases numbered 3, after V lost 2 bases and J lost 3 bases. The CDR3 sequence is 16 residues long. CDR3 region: CASSLHGLAGEETQYF. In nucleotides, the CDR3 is TGTGCCAGCAGCTTACACGGACTAGCGGGAGAAGAGACCCAGTACTTC. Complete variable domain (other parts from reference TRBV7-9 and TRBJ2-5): DTGVSQNPRHKITKRGQNVTFRCDPISEHNRLYWYRQTLGQGPEFLTYFQNEAQLEKSRLLSDRFSAERPKGSFSTLEIQRTEQGDSAMYLCASSLHGLAGEETQYFGPGTRLLVL.

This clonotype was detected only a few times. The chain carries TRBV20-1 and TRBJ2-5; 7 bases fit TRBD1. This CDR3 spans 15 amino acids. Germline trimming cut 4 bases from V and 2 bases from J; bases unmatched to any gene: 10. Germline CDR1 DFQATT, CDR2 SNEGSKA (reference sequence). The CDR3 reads CSAKAAGTAQETQYF. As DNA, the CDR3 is TGCAGTGCTAAGGCTGCCGGGACAGCTCAAGAGACCCAGTACTTC.

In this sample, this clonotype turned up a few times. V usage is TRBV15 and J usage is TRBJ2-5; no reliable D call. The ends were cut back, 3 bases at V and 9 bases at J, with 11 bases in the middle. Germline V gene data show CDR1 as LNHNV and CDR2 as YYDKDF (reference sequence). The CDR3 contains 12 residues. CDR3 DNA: TGTGCCACCAGCAGGCACTCTTTGCCCCAGTACTTC. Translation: CATSRHSLPQYF.

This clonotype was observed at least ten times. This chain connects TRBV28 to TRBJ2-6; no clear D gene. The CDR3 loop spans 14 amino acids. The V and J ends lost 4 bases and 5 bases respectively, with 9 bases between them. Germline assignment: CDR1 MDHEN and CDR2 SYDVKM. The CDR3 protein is CASSSLSWANVLTF. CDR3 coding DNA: TGTGCCAGCAGTTCATTGAGCTGGGCCAACGTCCTGACTTTC. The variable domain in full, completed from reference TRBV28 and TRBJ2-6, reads DVKVTQSSRYLVKRTGEKVFLECVQDMDHENMFWYRQDPGLGLRLIYFSYDVKMKEKGDIPEGYSVSREKKERFSLILESASTNQTSMYLCASSSLSWANVLTFGAGSRLTVL.

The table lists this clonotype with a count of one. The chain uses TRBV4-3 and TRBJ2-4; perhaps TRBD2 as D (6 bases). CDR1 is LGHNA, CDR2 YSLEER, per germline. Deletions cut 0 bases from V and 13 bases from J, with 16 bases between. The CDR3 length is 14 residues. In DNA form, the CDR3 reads TGCGCCAGCAGCCAAGATATGACTAGAGCGAGACAGTACTTC. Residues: CASSQDMTRARQYF.

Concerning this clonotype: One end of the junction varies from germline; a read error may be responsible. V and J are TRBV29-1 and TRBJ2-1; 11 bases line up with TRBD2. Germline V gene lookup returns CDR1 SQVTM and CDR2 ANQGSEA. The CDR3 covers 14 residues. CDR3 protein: CSVVGTSGYNERFF. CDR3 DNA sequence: TGCAGCGTGGTCGGGACTAGCGGCTACAATGAGCGGTTCTTC.

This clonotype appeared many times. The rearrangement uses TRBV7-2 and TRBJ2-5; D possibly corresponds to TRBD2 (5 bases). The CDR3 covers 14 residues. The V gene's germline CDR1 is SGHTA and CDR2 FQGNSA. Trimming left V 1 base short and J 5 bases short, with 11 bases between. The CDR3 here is CASSLGGLSETQYF. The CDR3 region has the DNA TGTGCCAGCAGCTTAGGTGGACTCTCCGAGACCCAGTACTTC. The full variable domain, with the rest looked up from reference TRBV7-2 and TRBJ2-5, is GAGVSQSPSNKVTEKGKDVELRCDPISGHTALYWYRQSLGQGLEFLIYFQGNSAPDKSGLPSDRFSAERTGGSVSTLTIQRTQQEDSAVYLCASSLGGLSETQYFGPGTRLLVL.

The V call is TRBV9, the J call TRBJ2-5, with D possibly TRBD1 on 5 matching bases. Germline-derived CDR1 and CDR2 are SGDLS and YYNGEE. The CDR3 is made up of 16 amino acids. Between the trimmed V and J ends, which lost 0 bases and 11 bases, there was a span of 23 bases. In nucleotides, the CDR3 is TGTGCCAGCAGCGTAGCTGGAGACAGTGCCTACAATGAGCAGTACTTC. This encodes CASSVAGDSAYNEQYF.

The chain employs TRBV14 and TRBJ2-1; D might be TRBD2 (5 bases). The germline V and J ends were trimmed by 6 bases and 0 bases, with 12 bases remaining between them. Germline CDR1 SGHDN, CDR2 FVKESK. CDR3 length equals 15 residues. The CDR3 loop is CASSLGIPSYNEQFF. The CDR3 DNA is TGTGCCAGCAGTCTCGGGATTCCCTCCTACAATGAGCAGTTCTTC.

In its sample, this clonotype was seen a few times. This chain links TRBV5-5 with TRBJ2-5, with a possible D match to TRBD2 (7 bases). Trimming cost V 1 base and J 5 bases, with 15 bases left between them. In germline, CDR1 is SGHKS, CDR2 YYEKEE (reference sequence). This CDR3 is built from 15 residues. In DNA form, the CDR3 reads TGTGCCAGCAGCTTGTTTGAGGGAGGGGGGGAGACCCAGTACTTC. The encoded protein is CASSLFEGGGETQYF.

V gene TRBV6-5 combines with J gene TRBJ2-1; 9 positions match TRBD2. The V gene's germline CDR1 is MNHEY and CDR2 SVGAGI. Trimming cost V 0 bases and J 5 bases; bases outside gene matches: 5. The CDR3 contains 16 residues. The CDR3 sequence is CASSYSTSGPNNEQFF. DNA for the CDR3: TGTGCCAGCAGTTACTCGACTAGCGGACCGAACAATGAGCAGTTCTTC.

CDR3 amino acids: CASSVGGGLDTEAFF. CDR3 DNA sequence: TGTGCCAGCAGCGTAGGGGGGGGGCTGGACACTGAAGCTTTCTTT. The V and J genes are TRBV9 and TRBJ1-1; the D gene is possibly TRBD1 (6 bases). The V gene lost 0 bases and the J gene lost 3 bases, with 12 bases spanning the gap. Germline CDR1 is SGDLS and CDR2 is YYNGEE. The CDR3 has 15 residues.

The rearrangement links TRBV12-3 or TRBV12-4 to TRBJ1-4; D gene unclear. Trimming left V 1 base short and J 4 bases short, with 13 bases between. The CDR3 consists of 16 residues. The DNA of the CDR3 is TGTGCCAGCAGTTTAGGGTCGCCCGAACATAATGAAAAACTGTTTTTT. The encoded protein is CASSLGSPEHNEKLFF.

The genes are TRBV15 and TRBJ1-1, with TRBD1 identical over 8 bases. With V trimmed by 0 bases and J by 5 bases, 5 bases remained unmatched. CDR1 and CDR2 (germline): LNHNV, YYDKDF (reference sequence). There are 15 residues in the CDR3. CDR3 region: CATSRDGQGGTEAFF. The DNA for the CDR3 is TGTGCCACCAGCAGAGACGGACAGGGTGGGACTGAAGCTTTCTTT.

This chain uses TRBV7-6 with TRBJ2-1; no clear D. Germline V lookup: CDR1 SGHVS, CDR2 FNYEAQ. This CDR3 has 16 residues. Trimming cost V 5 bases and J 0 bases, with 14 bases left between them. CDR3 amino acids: CASSPQAWSSYNEQFF. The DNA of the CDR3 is TGTGCCAGCAGCCCGCAGGCCTGGAGCTCCTACAATGAGCAGTTCTTC.

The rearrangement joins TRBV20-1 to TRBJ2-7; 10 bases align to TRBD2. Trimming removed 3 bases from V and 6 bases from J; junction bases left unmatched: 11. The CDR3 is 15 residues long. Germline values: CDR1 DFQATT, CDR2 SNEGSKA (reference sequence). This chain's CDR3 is CSASGPSGSSSEQYF. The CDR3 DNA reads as TGCAGTGCTAGCGGACCTAGCGGGAGTTCTTCCGAGCAGTACTTC.

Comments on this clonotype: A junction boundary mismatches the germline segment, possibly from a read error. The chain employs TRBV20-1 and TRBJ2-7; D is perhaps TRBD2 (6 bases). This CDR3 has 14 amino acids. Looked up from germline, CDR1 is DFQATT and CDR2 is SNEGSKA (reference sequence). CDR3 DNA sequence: TGCAGTACTAGCCCCGTAGCGAAGAACTACGAGCAGTACTTC. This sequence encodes CSTSPVAKNYEQYF.